This T cell receptor (beta chain) was found in a study of naive and memory T cell subsets. Many counts were recorded for this clonotype. Germline V gene sequence: CDR1 SQVTM, CDR2 ANQGSEA. Trimming took 7 bases from V and 3 from J; bases not matched to a gene: 7. This CDR3 is built from 14 residues. An oligonucleotide containing a UMI was ligated to the 3' end of TCR cDNA. Amplification of ligated cDNA took four PCR rounds with SP2 and nested alpha and beta constant primers. One entry per CDR3 protein, called by TCRdb with MiXCR from the 5' RACE reads. The data show over 45,000 distinct CDR3 sequences, about 4.5% seen once.

The rearrangement joins TRBV29-1 to TRBJ2-1; TRBD2 matches at 9 bases. The source is a female donor in good health. In DNA, the CDR3 is TGCAGCGCCCTTAAACTAGCGGGCTACAATGAGCAGTTCTTC. It specifies CSALKLAGYNEQFF.